Presented here are 25 T cell receptor beta chains from one specimen sequenced in a study of blood T cells in healthy people across ages. A sample-barcoded 5' primer and a J-beta primer mix were used in a second PCR of roughly 7 to 11 cycles. TCRdb reanalysed the 5' RACE reads using MiXCR and keeps one entry per CDR3 protein. The data contain hundreds of thousands of distinct CDR3 sequences, about half of them seen just once; the ten biggest clones take up roughly 18%. Sequenced input: blood. These receptor sequences come from a man older than 75 in good health.

The V gene is TRBV6-5, the J gene TRBJ2-1; D is unresolved. CDR1 and CDR2 from the germline V gene are MNHEY and SVGAGI. With 9 bases removed from V and 5 bases from J, the gap between germline ends came to 14 bases. The CDR3 covers 13 residues. The CDR3 DNA sequence: TGTGCCAGTAGAAGCCAAATAAACAATGAGCAGTTCTTC. Translated: CASRSQINNEQFF.

This clonotype was counted between two and nine times. The J gene is TRBJ2-1, the V gene TRBV4-1; D remains ambiguous. V gave up 3 bases and J gave up 8 bases, with 14 bases separating them. CDR3 length equals 14 residues. Germline V gene data show CDR1 as MGHRA and CDR2 as YSYEKL. The CDR3 DNA reads TGCGCCAGCAGCCATCCCATGCGGACGCATGAGCAGTTCTTC. Translated, it gives CASSHPMRTHEQFF.

This clonotype was recorded a few times. J is TRBJ2-5 and V is TRBV7-3; D is ambiguous. This CDR3 contains 15 residues. Trimming removed 2 bases at V and 2 bases at J, with 12 bases between. Germline CDR1 is SGHTA and CDR2 is FQGTGA. The CDR3, as DNA: TGTGCCAGCAGCTTATCAGGACGGATACAAGAGACCCAGTACTTC. This encodes CASSLSGRIQETQYF. Full variable domain (outside the CDR3, taken from reference TRBV7-3 and TRBJ2-5): GAGVSQTPSNKVTEKGKYVELRCDPISGHTALYWYRQSLGQGPEFLIYFQGTGAADDSGLPNDRFFAVRPEGSVSTLKIQRTERGDSAVYLCASSLSGRIQETQYFGPGTRLLVL.

As concerns this clonotype: Its ends do not fully match the called genes, so a read error is possible. The V and J genes are TRBV7-9 and TRBJ2-7, with D tentatively TRBD1 or TRBD2 (5 bases each). The CDR3 has 13 amino acids. Per the germline V gene, CDR1 is SEHNR and CDR2 is FQNEAQ (reference sequence). This CDR3 is CAGSLPGSYEQYF. CDR3 in DNA: TGTGCCGGCAGCTTACCAGGGAGCTACGAGCAGTACTTC.

The J gene is TRBJ2-5, the V gene TRBV5-1; D not certain. The ends were cut back, 0 bases at V and 3 bases at J, with 9 bases in the middle. Germline V gene lookup returns CDR1 SGHRS and CDR2 YFSETQ. The CDR3 has 14 residues. The CDR3 region is CASSLASAEETQYF. The CDR3 DNA reads TGCGCCAGCAGCTTGGCCTCGGCGGAAGAGACCCAGTACTTC.

The chain recombines TRBV5-1 with TRBJ2-2, with 8 bases matching TRBD1. CDR1 and CDR2 (germline): SGHRS, YFSETQ. The CDR3 sequence is 18 residues long. V trimming: 6 bases; J trimming: 6 bases; junction bases outside the gene matches: 19. DNA for the CDR3: TGCGCCAGCAACCTCTACCCCTTGGGACAGGCTTTGGCCGGGGAGCTGTTTTTT. It is translated as CASNLYPLGQALAGELFF.

This sequence joins TRBV12-3 or TRBV12-4 and TRBJ2-1; 8 bases map to TRBD2. V was pared by 7 bases and J by 5 bases, with 7 bases of the junction left unmatched. The CDR3 has 14 amino acids. The DNA of the CDR3 is TGTGCCAGCACGCATACTAGCGGTAACAATGAGCAGTTCTTC. Its protein product is CASTHTSGNNEQFF.

This clonotype showed up just a few times. The chain joins TRBV10-2 to TRBJ2-7; 14 bases are a match to TRBD2. V was pared by 6 bases and J by 7 bases, with 8 bases of the junction left unmatched. Per the germline V gene, CDR1 is WSHSY and CDR2 is SAAADI. CDR3 size: 15 residues. DNA for the CDR3: TGCGCCAGCAGCATGGGACTAGCGGGAGCCAATGAGCAGTACTTC. As protein: CASSMGLAGANEQYF.

The gene calls are TRBV29-1 and TRBJ1-2; 7 bases are shared with TRBD1. The CDR3 is 14 amino acids. Germline lookup yields CDR1 SQVTM and CDR2 ANQGSEA. Losses at the gene ends were 2 bases for V and 4 bases for J; bases not matched to a gene: 7. CDR3 protein: CSVERGQRIYGYTF. CDR3 DNA: TGCAGCGTTGAAAGGGGACAGCGCATCTATGGCTACACCTTC. Variable domain in full (rest from reference TRBV29-1 and TRBJ1-2): SAVISQKPSRDICQRGTSLTIQCQVDSQVTMMFWYRQQPGQSLTLIATANQGSEATYESGFVIDKFPISRPNLTFSTLTVSNMSPEDSSIYLCSVERGQRIYGYTFGSGTRLTVV.

The sample holds many counts of this clonotype. A clone one base away is much larger, so this may be a read error. The V call is TRBV7-9, the J call TRBJ2-5; 7 bases match TRBD1. The germline V gene encodes CDR1 SEHNR and CDR2 FQNEAQ (reference sequence). This CDR3 comprises 14 residues. V shed 1 base, J shed 11 bases, and the junction held 10 bases outside the gene matches. The CDR3 region has the DNA TGTGCCAGCAGCTTAGGACAGGGTGAGGATGAGCAGTACTTC. This encodes CASSLGQGEDEQYF.

On this clonotype itself: The junction shows a germline mismatch at one end, possibly a read error. The V call is TRBV6-1, the J call TRBJ2-6; perhaps TRBD1 as D (6 bases). The CDR3 loop spans 16 amino acids. Germline CDR1 is MNHNS and CDR2 is SASEGT. CDR3 protein: CASSEDRYPGANVLTF. The DNA of the CDR3 is TGTGCCAGCAGCGAAGACAGGTACCCTGGGGCCAACGTCCTGACTTTC.

The CDR3 DNA reads TGCGCCAGCAGCTTGGAGATTGAGGGTACGCAGTATTTT. Protein sequence: CASSLEIEGTQYF. The rearrangement uses TRBV5-1 and TRBJ2-3; D possibly corresponds to TRBD2 (5 bases). CDR1 and CDR2 (germline): SGHRS, YFSETQ. CDR3 size: 13 residues. The V end lost 0 bases, the J end lost 8 bases, and 10 bases lay between the germline ends.

This clonotype was observed a handful of times. The J gene is TRBJ2-7, the V gene TRBV20-1; D not certain. V shed 6 bases and J shed 2 bases, with 17 bases lying between them. The CDR3 is 14 residues long. Germline V gives CDR1 DFQATT, CDR2 SNEGSKA (reference sequence). The CDR3: CSAQDPYNPYEQYF. For the CDR3, the DNA is TGCAGTGCCCAGGACCCCTACAATCCCTACGAGCAGTACTTC.

This clonotype came up a few times. The chain carries TRBV9 and TRBJ2-1; D gene uncertain. This CDR3 spans 12 amino acids. Germline V gene sequence: CDR1 SGDLS, CDR2 YYNGEE. V lost 8 bases to trimming and J lost 2 bases, with 8 bases between them. The CDR3 protein is CARSPAYNEQFF. CDR3 bases: TGTGCCAGAAGCCCTGCCTACAATGAGCAGTTCTTC. Full variable domain (missing parts from reference TRBV9 and TRBJ2-1): DSGVTQTPKHLITATGQRVTLRCSPRSGDLSVYWYQQSLDQGLQFLIQYYNGEERAKGNILERFSAQQFPDLHSELNLSSLELGDSALYFCARSPAYNEQFFGPGTRLTVL.

This chain joins TRBV5-1 and TRBJ2-3, with D unclear. The V end was cut by 4 bases, the J end by 6 bases, with 12 bases between. Per germline, CDR1 SGHRS and CDR2 YFSETQ. The CDR3 length is 13 residues. DNA of the CDR3: TGCGCCAGCAGCCGGACGAAGGTGGATACGCAGTATTTT. This sequence encodes CASSRTKVDTQYF.

This rearrangement joins TRBV27 to TRBJ1-1; D perhaps matches TRBD1 (5 bases). Between the trimmed V and J ends, which lost 1 base and 5 bases, there was a span of 11 bases. Looked up from germline, CDR1 is MNHEY and CDR2 is SMNVEV (reference sequence). CDR3 length equals 14 residues. CDR3 residues: CASSLFGGGTEAFF. CDR3 sequence (DNA): TGTGCCAGCAGTTTATTCGGGGGTGGGACTGAAGCTTTCTTT.

The V and J genes are TRBV20-1 and TRBJ2-5; D might be TRBD2 (5 bases). The V gene lost 0 bases and the J gene lost 6 bases, with 17 bases spanning the gap. The germline CDR1 and CDR2 sequences are DFQATT and SNEGSKA (reference sequence). The CDR3 length is 15 residues. The CDR3 reads CSAREPTRGKKTQYF. The DNA of the CDR3 is TGCAGTGCTAGAGAGCCGACGCGAGGGAAGAAGACCCAGTACTTC.

This clonotype was counted many times. CDR3 DNA sequence: TGTGCCAGCAGTACCCTCCAAGAGACCCAGTACTTC. This sequence encodes CASSTLQETQYF. The V gene is TRBV12-3 or TRBV12-4, the J gene TRBJ2-5, with D unresolved. Trimming pared 5 bases from V and 1 base from J, leaving 5 bases between. The CDR3 sequence is 12 residues long.

This clonotype was counted between two and nine times. This may come from a read error, since a much larger clone is one base off. The J gene is TRBJ2-5, the V gene TRBV6-2 or TRBV6-3; D is ambiguous. The CDR3 has 16 residues. Germline V gene sequence: CDR1 MNHEY, CDR2 SVGEGT. V was clipped by 6 bases and J by 11 bases, with 28 bases between them. CDR3 amino acids: CASSRAHRVVRNEQYF. Written as DNA, the CDR3 is TGTGCCAGCAGCCGCGCGCATAGGGTTGTCCGGAATGAGCAGTACTTC.

This clonotype was seen a few times. This chain connects TRBV7-2 to TRBJ1-1; D not resolved. This CDR3 comprises 13 residues. Germline V gene data show CDR1 as SGHTA and CDR2 as FQGNSA. The V end lost 4 bases, the J end lost 1 base, and 7 bases lay between the germline ends. CDR3: CASSSTRNTEAFF. For the CDR3, the DNA is TGTGCCAGCAGCTCAACCCGGAACACTGAAGCTTTCTTT.

Remarks on this clonotype: A read error may account for a junction end that differs from germline. This rearrangement joins TRBV9 to TRBJ2-7; D is perhaps TRBD1 (6 bases). This CDR3 has 15 residues. CDR1 SGDLS and CDR2 YYNGEE come from the germline V gene. CDR3 loop: CASSVGGQHYGERYF. The CDR3 DNA reads as TGTGCCAGCAGCGTAGGTGGACAGCACTACGGCGAGCGGTACTTC.

This clonotype showed up just a few times. V is TRBV3-1 and J is TRBJ2-1; 9 bases map to TRBD2. V shed 0 bases and J 5 bases; nucleotides not matched to a gene: 20. Germline V gene lookup returns CDR1 LGHDT and CDR2 YNNKEL (reference sequence). The CDR3 sequence is 21 residues long. The CDR3 is CASSQDPGVIAGDTVDNEQFF. In DNA form, the CDR3 reads TGTGCCAGCAGCCAAGATCCGGGAGTAATAGCGGGAGACACCGTAGACAATGAGCAGTTCTTC.

This clonotype was seen just once. This chain uses TRBV5-5 with TRBJ2-3; D not certain. Deletions cut 4 bases from V and 6 bases from J, with 12 bases between. CDR3 length: 13 amino acids. The germline gives CDR1 SGHKS, CDR2 YYEKEE (reference sequence). The DNA for the CDR3 is TGTGCCAGCAGCGTGGTCGGCTTGGATACGCAGTATTTT. It yields the protein CASSVVGLDTQYF. Full variable domain (missing parts from reference TRBV5-5 and TRBJ2-3): DAGVTQSPTHLIKTRGQQVTLRCSPISGHKSVSWYQQVLGQGPQFIFQYYEKEERGRGNFPDRFSARQFPNYSSELNVNALLLGDSALYLCASSVVGLDTQYFGPGTRLTVL.

The V and J genes are TRBV11-2 and TRBJ2-7; 9 bases agree with TRBD2. The CDR3 has 22 residues. Germline assignment: CDR1 SGHAT and CDR2 FQNNGV. Unmatched junction bases numbered 32, after V lost 5 bases and J lost 6 bases. In nucleotides, the CDR3 is TGTGCCAGCAGCCCCCGATATGCCCTCAGAGCGGGAGGTTCGGATGGGATGGGCGAGCAGTACTTC. Translated: CASSPRYALRAGGSDGMGEQYF.

The V gene is TRBV24-1, the J gene TRBJ2-7; unclear D gene. Germline V lookup: CDR1 KGHDR, CDR2 SFDVKD. The CDR3 runs 12 residues. Trimming cost V 11 bases and J 3 bases, with 13 bases left between them. CDR3 in amino acids: CAIRHEDYEQYF. Written as DNA, the CDR3 is TGTGCCATCAGACATGAGGACTACGAGCAGTACTTC.